The next 5 T cell receptor beta chains were all read from a single sample in a study of blood T cells in healthy people across ages. The second PCR ran about 7 to 12 cycles with a sample-barcoded 5' primer and J-beta primers. TCRdb reanalysed the 5' RACE reads using MiXCR and keeps one entry per CDR3 protein. The sample shows about 1.4 million distinct CDR3 sequences, roughly 59% of them seen only once. The sequencing sample was made of blood. Every receptor here comes from a man aged 18 to 30 in good health.

The chain recombines TRBV7-9 with TRBJ2-2; 7 bases fit TRBD1. J gave up 6 bases and V 5 bases, and 9 bases lay outside the gene matches. Germline V gene lookup returns CDR1 SEHNR and CDR2 FQNEAQ (reference sequence). This CDR3 region has 15 residues. CDR3 loop: CASSHRQGNPGELFF. The CDR3 DNA follows: TGTGCCAGCAGCCACCGACAGGGTAACCCCGGGGAGCTGTTTTTT. The variable domain in full, completed from reference TRBV7-9 and TRBJ2-2, reads DTGVSQNPRHKITKRGQNVTFRCDPISEHNRLYWYRQTLGQGPEFLTYFQNEAQLEKSRLLSDRFSAERPKGSFSTLEIQRTEQGDSAMYLCASSHRQGNPGELFFGEGSRLTVL.

J is TRBJ2-1 and V is TRBV18, with TRBD2 matching 8 bases. The junction had 22 bases not matched to a gene; V was cut back by 2 bases and J by 7 bases. CDR1 is KGHSH and CDR2 is LQKENI in the germline V gene. This CDR3 contains 20 residues. The CDR3 sequence: CASSPTATRGLPGGPNEQFF. CDR3 bases: TGTGCCAGCTCACCAACGGCTACGAGGGGGTTGCCGGGAGGGCCAAATGAGCAGTTCTTC. The full variable domain, completed using reference TRBV18 and TRBJ2-1, is NAGVMQNPRHLVRRRGQEARLRCSPMKGHSHVYWYRQLPEEGLKFMVYLQKENIIDESGMPKERFSAEFPKEGPSILRIQQVVRGDSAAYFCASSPTATRGLPGGPNEQFFGPGTRLTVL.

The genes are TRBV10-3 and TRBJ2-7; D possibly matches TRBD1 or TRBD2 (5 bases each). This CDR3 spans 15 amino acids. Trimming took 1 base from V and 2 from J, leaving 12 bases between them. Per germline, CDR1 ENHRY and CDR2 SYGVKD. This CDR3 is CAISELGTNPYEQYF. CDR3 DNA sequence: TGTGCCATCAGTGAGTTGGGGACGAATCCCTACGAGCAGTACTTC.

The V and J genes are TRBV2 and TRBJ1-2; the match to TRBD1 covers 9 bases. Trimming cost V 5 bases and J 7 bases; bases outside gene matches: 8. The CDR3 is made up of 14 amino acids. Germline CDR1 reads SNHLY; CDR2 reads FYNNEI. CDR3 DNA sequence: TGTGCCAGCAGTTCCGGGACAGGGCCGTGTGGCTACACCTTC. Its protein product is CASSSGTGPCGYTF.

This clonotype has just one count. The chain uses TRBV6-6 and TRBJ2-4; 8 bases map to TRBD2. Near its end, the DNA agrees better with TRBJ2-7, so the J call may be wrong. CDR3 length: 14 amino acids. Looked up from germline, CDR1 is MNHNY and CDR2 is SVGAGI (reference sequence). CDR3 protein: CASSNHRLAHEQYF. The DNA for the CDR3 is TGTGCCAGCAGTAATCATCGACTAGCGCACGAGCAGTACTTC.